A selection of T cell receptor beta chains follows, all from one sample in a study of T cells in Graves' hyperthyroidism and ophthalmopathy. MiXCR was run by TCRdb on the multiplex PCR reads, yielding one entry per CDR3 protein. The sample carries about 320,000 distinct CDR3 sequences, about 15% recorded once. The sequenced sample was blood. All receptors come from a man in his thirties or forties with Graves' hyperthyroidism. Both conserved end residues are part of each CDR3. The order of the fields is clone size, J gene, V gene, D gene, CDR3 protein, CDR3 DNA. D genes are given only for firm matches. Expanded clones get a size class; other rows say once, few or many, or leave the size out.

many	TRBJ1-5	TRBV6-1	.	CASSETDHSNQPQHF	TGTGCCAGCAGTGAAACGGACCATAGCAATCAGCCCCAGCATTTT
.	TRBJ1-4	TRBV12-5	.	CASGPPGSGGAQEKLFF	TGTGCTAGTGGCCCCCCCGGAAGCGGCGGGGCACAAGAAAAACTGTTTTTT
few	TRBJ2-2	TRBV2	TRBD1	CASRLDRANTGELFF	TGTGCCAGCAGGTTAGACAGGGCGAACACCGGGGAGCTGTTTTTT
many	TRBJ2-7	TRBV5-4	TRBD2	CASSNLADSYEQYF	TGTGCCAGCTCTAACCTAGCGGACTCCTACGAGCAGTACTTC
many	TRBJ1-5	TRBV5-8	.	CASSFGSNQPQHF	TGTGCCAGCAGCTTCGGGAGCAATCAGCCCCAGCATTTT
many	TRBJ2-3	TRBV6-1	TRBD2	CASSLRTRRTYTDTQYF	TGTGCCAGCAGTCTACGGACTAGGCGAACTTACACAGATACGCAGTATTTT
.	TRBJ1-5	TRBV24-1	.	CATSDSGAGNQPQHF	TGTGCCACCAGTGATTCAGGGGCGGGCAATCAGCCCCAGCATTTT
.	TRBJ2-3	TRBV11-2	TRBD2	CASSFRVAGTSNTDTQYF	TGTGCCAGCAGCTTTAGGGTAGCGGGAACTTCAAACACAGATACGCAGTATTTT
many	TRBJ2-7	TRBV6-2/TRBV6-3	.	CASSYVPNEQYF	TGTGCCAGCAGTTACGTCCCGAACGAGCAGTACTTC
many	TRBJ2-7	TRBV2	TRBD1	CASIGGGTVTYEQYF	TGTGCCAGCATTGGAGGTGGGACAGTTACCTACGAGCAGTACTTC